This is a list of T cell receptor beta chains from one sample in a study of T cells in localized non-small cell lung cancer. TCRdb keeps only in-frame clones here, not all; method: immunoSEQ multiplex PCR. The top ten clones hold about 4.4% of a sample with tens of thousands of clones, roughly four fifths of them seen once. Sequenced material: PBMCs, taken before any cancer treatment. Receptors originate from a man between 40 and 69 years old with stage II lung adenocarcinoma. Each CDR3 is given with its conserved first and last residue. Clone size appears in some rows only: once, few, many, or a class for an expanded clone.

J gene: TRBJ2-3; clone size: NA; V gene: TRBV7-9; CDR3 protein: CASSFEGKAGGTDTQYF
J gene: TRBJ2-5; clone size: NA; V gene: TRBV4-3; CDR3 protein: CASSQDRGSRETQYF
J gene: TRBJ2-2; clone size: once; V gene: TRBV6-5; CDR3 protein: CASSLTGTGELFF
J gene: TRBJ2-1; clone size: NA; V gene: TRBV9; CDR3 protein: CASSVRDNEQFF
J gene: TRBJ2-7; clone size: NA; V gene: TRBV7-9; CDR3 protein: CASSLESLGLDYYEQYF
J gene: TRBJ1-5; clone size: NA; V gene: TRBV6-5; CDR3 protein: CASSPTDSSQPQHF
J gene: TRBJ2-3; clone size: NA; V gene: TRBV2; CDR3 protein: CASSDGTQRRTDTQYF
J gene: TRBJ2-1; clone size: NA; V gene: TRBV20-1; CDR3 protein: CSAYVGTEQFF
J gene: TRBJ2-1; clone size: NA; V gene: TRBV27; CDR3 protein: CATNGGISYNEQFF
J gene: TRBJ1-4; clone size: NA; V gene: TRBV7-9; CDR3 protein: CASSFSDEKLFF
J gene: TRBJ2-3; clone size: NA; V gene: TRBV7-3; CDR3 protein: CASSLTGQGSSTDTQYF
J gene: TRBJ2-7; clone size: NA; V gene: TRBV4-3; CDR3 protein: CASAVGQGGGYEQYF
J gene: TRBJ1-1; clone size: NA; V gene: TRBV7-2; CDR3 protein: CASSLGTAAEAFF
J gene: TRBJ1-1; clone size: NA; V gene: TRBV19; CDR3 protein: CASSIEEGRQAEAFF
J gene: TRBJ2-5; clone size: NA; V gene: TRBV5-1; CDR3 protein: CASSFTPTSFRETQYF
J gene: TRBJ2-1; clone size: NA; V gene: TRBV15; CDR3 protein: CATSKRTYNEQFF
J gene: TRBJ2-1; clone size: NA; V gene: TRBV2; CDR3 protein: CASSEGGTPYNEQFF
J gene: TRBJ2-1; clone size: NA; V gene: TRBV9; CDR3 protein: CASSVSAYNEQFF
J gene: TRBJ2-2; clone size: NA; V gene: TRBV11-2; CDR3 protein: CASSRAGGWDAGELFF
J gene: TRBJ2-5; clone size: once; V gene: TRBV5-4; CDR3 protein: CASSAGTVKETQYF
J gene: TRBJ2-6; clone size: once; V gene: TRBV5-1; CDR3 protein: CASSLEGPGANVLTF
J gene: TRBJ1-4; clone size: NA; V gene: TRBV30; CDR3 protein: CAWGTSNEKLFF
J gene: TRBJ1-6; clone size: NA; V gene: TRBV11-2; CDR3 protein: CASSFTGKNSPLHF
J gene: TRBJ1-1; clone size: NA; V gene: TRBV19; CDR3 protein: CASGQAINTEAFF
J gene: TRBJ1-2; clone size: NA; V gene: TRBV9; CDR3 protein: CASSPQTNYGYTF
J gene: TRBJ1-5; clone size: NA; V gene: TRBV6-1; CDR3 protein: CASTETRGGGEPQHF
J gene: TRBJ2-7; clone size: NA; V gene: TRBV9; CDR3 protein: CASSVASGAPYEQYF
J gene: TRBJ1-2; clone size: NA; V gene: TRBV6-5; CDR3 protein: CASAGTVVGGYTF
J gene: TRBJ1-2; clone size: once; V gene: TRBV29-1; CDR3 protein: CSVVSGFVGYTF
J gene: TRBJ2-7; clone size: NA; V gene: TRBV20-1; CDR3 protein: CSARADREKYF
J gene: TRBJ1-4; clone size: NA; V gene: TRBV28; CDR3 protein: CASSRRSTNEKLFF
J gene: TRBJ1-1; clone size: NA; V gene: TRBV5-6; CDR3 protein: CASSLSGTLVNTEAFF
J gene: TRBJ1-1; clone size: NA; V gene: TRBV2; CDR3 protein: CASSEAGRGYTEAFF
J gene: TRBJ2-1; clone size: NA; V gene: TRBV6-6; CDR3 protein: CASSYTLAGGNEQFF
J gene: TRBJ2-1; clone size: NA; V gene: TRBV10-3; CDR3 protein: CAISDAGGEQFF
J gene: TRBJ1-6; clone size: NA; V gene: TRBV5-1; CDR3 protein: CASSLEGTQNSPLHF
J gene: TRBJ2-3; clone size: once; V gene: TRBV10-1; CDR3 protein: CASSARGTSTDTQYF